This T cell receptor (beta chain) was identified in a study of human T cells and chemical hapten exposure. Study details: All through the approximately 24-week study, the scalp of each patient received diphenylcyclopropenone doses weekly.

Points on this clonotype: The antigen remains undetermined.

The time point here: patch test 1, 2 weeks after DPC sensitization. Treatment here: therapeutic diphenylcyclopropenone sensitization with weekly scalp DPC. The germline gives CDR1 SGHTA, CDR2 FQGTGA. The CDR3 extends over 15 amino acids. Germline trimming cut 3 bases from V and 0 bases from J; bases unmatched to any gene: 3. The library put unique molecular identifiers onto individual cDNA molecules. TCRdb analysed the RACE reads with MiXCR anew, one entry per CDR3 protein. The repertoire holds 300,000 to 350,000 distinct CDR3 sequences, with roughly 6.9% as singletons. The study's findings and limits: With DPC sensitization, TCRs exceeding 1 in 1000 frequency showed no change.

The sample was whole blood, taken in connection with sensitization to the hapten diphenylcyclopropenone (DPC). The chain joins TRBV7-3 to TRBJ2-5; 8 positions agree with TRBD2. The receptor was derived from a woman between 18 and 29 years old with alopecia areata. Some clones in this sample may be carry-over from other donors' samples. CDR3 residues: CASSLGGGNQETQYF. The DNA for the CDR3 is TGTGCCAGCAGCTTGGGCGGGGGGAACCAAGAGACCCAGTACTTC.